This entry features one TCR beta chain sequence. What it binds is unknown. These data come from a study of beta chain features in type 1 diabetes. Study-wide results and caveats: Fewer junction insertions and more nucleotide deletions appeared in type 1 diabetes patients.

There was one heparinised blood draw per donor, averaging roughly 110 mL. Sorting that relied on CD45RO/CCR7/CD25/CD127/CD95/CD27 yielded CD4+ naive, central memory, regulatory and stem cell-like memory cells. TCRB transcripts that were expressed got sequenced, as all of the isolated RNA had been reverse transcribed. Profiled with immunoSEQ multiplex PCR; TCRdb holds only in-frame clones, not every one. The table shows a few hundred thousand clones, with approximately 28% occurring only once. CDR1 LNHDA and CDR2 SQIVND come from the germline V gene (reference sequence). CDR3 length equals 12 residues. Trimming cost V 6 bases and J 5 bases, with 9 bases left between them.

The sample was naive CD4+ T cells from blood. This chain links TRBV19 with TRBJ2-3; TRBD1 is a possible D gene (5 bases). This receptor was identified in a man between 18 and 35 years old in good health. The CDR3 is CASRPRGDTQYF. In nucleotides, the CDR3 is TGTGCCAGTAGACCTAGGGGAGATACGCAGTATTTT.